These 8 T cell receptor beta chains share one sample of origin, sequenced in a study of technical replicates of blood from several donors. Produced via immunoSEQ multiplex PCR; TCRdb's table is partial and in-frame only. The sample shows tens of thousands of clones, around 93% of them seen only once. The sample comprised T cells isolated from PBMCs. These receptors were taken from a human donor in good health.

This clone was recorded once. V is TRBV9 and J is TRBJ2-3; 7 nucleotides line up with TRBD1. J gave up 0 bases and V 3 bases, and 7 bases lay outside the gene matches. The CDR3 has 16 amino acids. Germline assignment: CDR1 SGDLS and CDR2 YYNGEE. Here the CDR3 reads CASSASTGQSTDTQYF. In DNA form, the CDR3 reads TGTGCCAGCAGCGCCTCCACGGGACAGAGCACAGATACGCAGTATTTT.

The chain employs TRBV15 and TRBJ2-5, with 7 bases aligning to TRBD1. J gave up 9 bases and V 0 bases, and 10 bases lay outside the gene matches. The CDR3 spans 15 residues. Germline V CDR1 and CDR2: LNHNV, YYDKDF (reference sequence). The CDR3 here is CATSREPDRARAQYF. The CDR3 DNA reads as TGTGCCACCAGCAGAGAACCTGACAGGGCGAGGGCCCAGTACTTC.

The chain has TRBV4-1 and TRBJ2-5; unclear D gene. Between the trimmed V and J ends, which lost 2 bases and 5 bases, there was a span of 15 bases. CDR1 is MGHRA, CDR2 YSYEKL, per germline. The length of the CDR3 is 15 residues. As DNA, the CDR3 is TGCGCCAGCAGCCAATACCCTGCCCGGTTGGAGACCCAGTACTTC. It is translated as CASSQYPARLETQYF.

The CDR3 DNA reads TGTGCCAGCAGCCGCGACACATTTTCTCACTACGAGCAGTACTTC. Translated: CASSRDTFSHYEQYF. This chain joins TRBV14 and TRBJ2-7; D unclear. V lost 4 bases and J lost 3, with 16 bases in between. The CDR3 extends over 15 amino acids. Germline V gives CDR1 SGHDN, CDR2 FVKESK.

The V and J genes are TRBV6-5 and TRBJ1-5, with a possible D match to TRBD1 (5 bases). Germline values: CDR1 MNHEY, CDR2 SVGAGI. The CDR3 consists of 14 residues. The V and J ends lost 6 bases and 0 bases respectively, with 9 bases between them. The CDR3 region is CASSQDNSNQPQHF. The CDR3 DNA reads TGTGCCAGCAGCCAGGACAATAGCAATCAGCCCCAGCATTTT.

CDR3 coding DNA: TGTGCCAGCAGTGACTCGTGGCTAGCGGGATACAATGAGCAGTTCTTC. Protein: CASSDSWLAGYNEQFF. This rearrangement joins TRBV6-4 to TRBJ2-1; 9 nucleotides agree with TRBD2. This CDR3 spans 16 amino acids. The germline V gene has CDR1 MRHNA and CDR2 SNTAGT. After removal of 0 bases from V and 4 bases from J, the junction contained 4 bases not matched to a gene.

The V call is TRBV7-6, the J call TRBJ2-1, with unresolved D. The CDR3 extends over 15 amino acids. V lost 4 bases to trimming and J lost 6 bases, with 16 bases between them. Looked up from germline, CDR1 is SGHVS and CDR2 is FNYEAQ. CDR3: CASSSIRVNGNEQFF. CDR3 DNA: TGTGCCAGCAGCTCCATTCGGGTGAATGGCAATGAGCAGTTCTTC.

This chain joins TRBV6-6 and TRBJ1-4, with TRBD1 matching 8 bases. Germline CDR1 MNHNY, CDR2 SVGAGI (reference sequence). The CDR3 has 13 amino acids. The V and J ends lost 11 bases and 6 bases, in that order; junction bases with no gene match: 8. The CDR3, as DNA: TGTGCCGGACGACAGGGGATGGATGAAAAACTGTTTTTT. Translated, it gives CAGRQGMDEKLFF.